This entry lists 11 T cell receptor beta chains sequenced from one sample in a study of vaccination and CD4 T cells after COVID-19. No cognate antigen is known for these TCRs. Treatment meaning: approximately nine-day PBMC culture with coronavirus spike peptide pools or control peptides (ViraFEST assay). The Oncomine TCR Beta short-read assay sequenced DNA from cultured CD4+ T cells. TCRdb re-derived calls from the PCR reads in MiXCR, one entry per CDR3 protein. The table has around 14,000 distinct CDR3 sequences, about 50% seen once. The sample taken for sequencing was CD4+ T cells from blood, cultured in vitro. These receptors were taken from a human donor who had recovered from COVID-19.

The rearrangement joins TRBV11-3 to TRBJ2-7; possible D gene TRBD1, 6 bases. The CDR3 is 15 amino acids. Germline assignment: CDR1 SGHNT and CDR2 YENEEA. With 1 base removed from V and 3 bases from J, the gap between germline ends came to 13 bases. CDR3 loop: CASSLGGQANYEQYF. Written as DNA, the CDR3 is TGTGCCAGCAGCTTAGGGGGGCAGGCTAACTACGAGCAGTACTTC. The full variable domain, its missing parts supplied by reference TRBV11-3 and TRBJ2-7, is EAGVVQSPRYKIIEKKQPVAFWCNPISGHNTLYWYLQNLGQGPELLIRYENEEAVDDSQLPKDRFSAERLKGVDSTLKIQPAELGDSAVYLCASSLGGQANYEQYFGPGTRLTVT.

The rearrangement joins TRBV20-1 to TRBJ1-3, with 9 bases aligning to TRBD1. The germline CDR1 and CDR2 sequences are DFQATT and SNEGSKA (reference sequence). The CDR3 is 19 amino acids. V trimming: 0 bases; J trimming: 4 bases; junction bases outside the gene matches: 16. The CDR3 nucleotides are TGCAGTGCTAGAGATGGGGGGACAGGGCTGGTCAAGGTCGGAAACACCATATATTTT. Encoded protein: CSARDGGTGLVKVGNTIYF.

The V gene is TRBV4-1, the J gene TRBJ2-1, with TRBD2 matching over 8 bases. V was clipped by 1 base and J by 15 bases; unmatched bases: 14. From germline, CDR1 is MGHRA and CDR2 YSYEKL. The CDR3 contains 15 residues. In DNA, the CDR3 is TGCGCCAGCAGCCAAGTAATGGGACTAGAGTCAATCGCGTTCTTC. It codes for CASSQVMGLESIAFF.

This clonotype has only a few counts. The chain joins TRBV7-9 to TRBJ2-4; 7 bases match TRBD2. Trimming at V came to 7 bases and at J to 9 bases, leaving 6 bases not matched to a gene. Germline CDR1 is SEHNR and CDR2 is FQNEAQ (reference sequence). This CDR3 has 12 amino acids. The CDR3 DNA reads TGTGCCAGCACCCGAGGGGAGGGCATTCAGTACTTC. The encoded protein is CASTRGEGIQYF.

A remark on this clonotype: One end of the junction does not line up with germline, which may come from a read error. V gene TRBV7-7 combines with J gene TRBJ2-7; tentatively, D is TRBD2 (5 bases). The length of the CDR3 is 13 residues. The germline V gene has CDR1 SSHAT and CDR2 FNYEAQ (reference sequence). The CDR3 sequence: CASSPNAGYEQYF. DNA for the CDR3: TGTGCTAGCAGCCCAAACGCGGGCTACGAGCAGTACTTC. Together with reference TRBV7-7 and TRBJ2-7, the CDR3 gives the full variable domain: GAGVSQSPRYKVTKRGQDVTLRCDPISSHATLYWYQQALGQGPEFLTYFNYEAQPDKSGLPSDRFSAERPEGSISTLTIQRTEQRDSAMYRCASSPNAGYEQYFGPGTRLTVT.

This clonotype was seen more than once but under ten times. The J gene is TRBJ1-2, the V gene TRBV5-1, with TRBD1 identical over 12 bases. With V trimmed by 9 bases and J by 7 bases, 13 bases remained unmatched. The V gene's germline CDR1 is SGHRS and CDR2 YFSETQ. This CDR3 has 15 residues. CDR3 amino acids: CATKAGTGGFFGYTF. The CDR3, as DNA: TGCGCCACTAAAGCCGGGACAGGGGGCTTTTTTGGCTACACCTTC.

The chain couples TRBV19 to TRBJ2-1, with 7 bases lining up with TRBD1. Unmatched junction bases numbered 13, after V lost 6 bases and J lost 5 bases. The CDR3 extends over 16 amino acids. Germline V CDR1 and CDR2: LNHDA, SQIVND (reference sequence). The CDR3 DNA reads TGTGCCAGTAGAAAGACCGGGACAGTGAAAAACAATGAGCAGTTCTTC. Its translation is CASRKTGTVKNNEQFF.

The rearrangement joins TRBV19 to TRBJ1-2, with a possible D match to TRBD1 (6 bases). This CDR3 comprises 14 residues. The ends were cut back, 7 bases at V and 4 bases at J, with 16 bases in the middle. Germline CDR1 LNHDA, CDR2 SQIVND (reference sequence). CDR3 in amino acids: CASNQWDKGYGYTF. CDR3 in DNA: TGTGCCAGTAACCAGTGGGACAAGGGCTATGGCTACACCTTC.

V usage is TRBV7-9 and J usage is TRBJ1-1; D gene ambiguous. Germline lookup yields CDR1 SEHNR and CDR2 FQNEAQ (reference sequence). The CDR3 is made up of 13 amino acids. V dropped 5 bases and J dropped 7 bases, with 14 bases sitting between them. The CDR3 reads CASSLRRGDEAFF. DNA for the CDR3: TGTGCCAGCAGCCTCCGGCGGGGTGATGAAGCTTTCTTT.

The gene calls are TRBV15 and TRBJ2-5; D is perhaps TRBD1 (6 bases). Germline CDR1 reads LNHNV; CDR2 reads YYDKDF (reference sequence). Deletions cut 3 bases from V and 3 bases from J, with 14 bases between. The CDR3 consists of 15 residues. The CDR3, as DNA: TGTGCCACCAGCAGGACCCCGAGGACAGAAGAGACCCAGTACTTC. Its protein product is CATSRTPRTEETQYF. Combining the CDR3 with reference TRBV15 and TRBJ2-5 gives the whole variable domain DAMVIQNPRYQVTQFGKPVTLSCSQTLNHNVMYWYQQKSSQAPKLLFHYYDKDFNNEADTPDNFQSRRPNTSFCFLDIRSPGLGDTAMYLCATSRTPRTEETQYFGPGTRLLVL.

This clonotype has more than one count but fewer than ten. The gene calls are TRBV19 and TRBJ1-6; tentative D call: TRBD1 (5 bases). This CDR3 has 14 amino acids. The germline V gene has CDR1 LNHDA and CDR2 SQIVND (reference sequence). With 4 bases removed from V and 17 bases from J, the gap between germline ends came to 21 bases. DNA of the CDR3: TGTGCCAGTAGTAGGGGACTTTTTGAACGCGATTTCCACTTT. This sequence encodes CASSRGLFERDFHF.